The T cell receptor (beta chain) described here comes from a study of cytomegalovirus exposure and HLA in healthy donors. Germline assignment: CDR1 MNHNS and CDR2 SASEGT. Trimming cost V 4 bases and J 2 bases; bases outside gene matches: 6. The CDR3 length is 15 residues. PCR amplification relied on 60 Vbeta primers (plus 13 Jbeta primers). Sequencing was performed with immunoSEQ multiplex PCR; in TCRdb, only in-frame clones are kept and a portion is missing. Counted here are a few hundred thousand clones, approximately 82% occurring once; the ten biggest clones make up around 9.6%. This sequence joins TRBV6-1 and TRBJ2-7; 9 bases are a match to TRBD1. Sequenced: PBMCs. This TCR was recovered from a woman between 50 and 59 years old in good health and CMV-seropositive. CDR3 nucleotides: TGTGCCAGCAGTGCCACCGGGACAGGGACCTACGAGCAGTACTTC. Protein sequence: CASSATGTGTYEQYF.